This T cell receptor beta chain was captured by sequencing in a study of brain T cells in children with intractable seizures. Whole-study findings and limits: Pre- and post-surgery blood differed in depth, so pre-surgery absences may be undersampling. Viral specificity was inferred only from CDR3 similarity; HCMV serostatus was unknown.

Time point defined: blood from clinic visit 5 months post-surgery; TSC patient then seizure free. Notes on this clone: Its antigen is currently unknown.

The trim removed 3 bases at V and 1 base at J, leaving 5 bases unmatched. Germline values: CDR1 LNHDA, CDR2 SQIVND (reference sequence). This CDR3 is built from 17 residues. The assay was immunoSEQ multiplex PCR, and TCRdb's table has in-frame clones only and misses some. The table shows 340,000 or so clones, with about 93% occurring only once. The chain employs TRBV19 and TRBJ2-2; 10 positions agree with TRBD2. The sequencing used peripheral blood, collected less than 6 months after surgery. This clonotype was obtained from a boy in the first two years of life with tuberous sclerosis and intractable seizures. The CDR3 DNA reads TGTGCCAGTAGTATGGCCATAGCGGGGGGGAACACCGGGGAGCTGTTTTTT. This translates into CASSMAIAGGNTGELFF.